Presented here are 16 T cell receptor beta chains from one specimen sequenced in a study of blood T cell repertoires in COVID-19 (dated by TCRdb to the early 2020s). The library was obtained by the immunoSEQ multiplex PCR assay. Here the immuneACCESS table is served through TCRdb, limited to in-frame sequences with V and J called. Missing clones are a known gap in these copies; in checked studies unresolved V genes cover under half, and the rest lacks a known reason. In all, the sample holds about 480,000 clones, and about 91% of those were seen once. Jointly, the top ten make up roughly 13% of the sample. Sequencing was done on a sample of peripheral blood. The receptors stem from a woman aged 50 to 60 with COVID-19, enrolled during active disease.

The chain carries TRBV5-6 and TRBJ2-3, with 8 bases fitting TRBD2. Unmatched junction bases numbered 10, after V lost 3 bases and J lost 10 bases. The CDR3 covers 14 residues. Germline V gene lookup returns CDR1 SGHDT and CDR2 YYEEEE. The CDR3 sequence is CASSWGRTSSAQYF. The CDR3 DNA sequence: TGTGCCAGCAGCTGGGGACGGACTAGCTCGGCGCAGTATTTT.

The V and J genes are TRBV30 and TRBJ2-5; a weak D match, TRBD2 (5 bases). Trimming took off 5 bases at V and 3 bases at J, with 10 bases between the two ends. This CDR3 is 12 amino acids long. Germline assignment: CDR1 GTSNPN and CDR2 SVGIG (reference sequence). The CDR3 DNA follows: TGTGCCTGGGGCCTGAGGGAAGAGACCCAGTACTTC. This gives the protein CAWGLREETQYF.

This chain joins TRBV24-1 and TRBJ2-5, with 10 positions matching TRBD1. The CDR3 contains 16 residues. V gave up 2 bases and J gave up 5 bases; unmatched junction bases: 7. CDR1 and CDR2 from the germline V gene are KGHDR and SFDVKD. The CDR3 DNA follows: TGTGCCACCAGTGATTCCCCGACAGGGGGCGTGGAGACCCAGTACTTC. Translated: CATSDSPTGGVETQYF.

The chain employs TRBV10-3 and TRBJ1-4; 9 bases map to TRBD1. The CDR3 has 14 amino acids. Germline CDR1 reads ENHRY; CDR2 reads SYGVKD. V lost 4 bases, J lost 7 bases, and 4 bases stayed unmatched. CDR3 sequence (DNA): TGTGCCATCAGTGGGGACAGGGAGGGTGAAAAACTGTTTTTT. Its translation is CAISGDREGEKLFF.

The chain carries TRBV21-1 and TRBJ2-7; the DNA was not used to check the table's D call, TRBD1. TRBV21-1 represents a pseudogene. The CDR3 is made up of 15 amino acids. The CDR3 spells CASSSPRDSHYEQYF. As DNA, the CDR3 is TGTGCCAGCAGCTCCCCCCGGGACAGCCACTACGAGCAGTACTTC.

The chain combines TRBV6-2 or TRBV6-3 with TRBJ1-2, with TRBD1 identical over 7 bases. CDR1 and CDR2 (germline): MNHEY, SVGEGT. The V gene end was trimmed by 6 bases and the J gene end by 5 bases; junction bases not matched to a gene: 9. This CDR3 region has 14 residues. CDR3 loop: CASSFTGVEYGYTF. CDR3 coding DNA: TGTGCCAGCAGCTTTACAGGGGTGGAATATGGCTACACCTTC.

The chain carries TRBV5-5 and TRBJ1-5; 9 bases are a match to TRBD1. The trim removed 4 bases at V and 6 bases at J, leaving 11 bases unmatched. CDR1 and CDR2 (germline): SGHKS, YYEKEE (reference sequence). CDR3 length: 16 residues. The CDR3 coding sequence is TGTGCCAGCAGCCGTTCGACAGGGGGAGGCGGTCAGCCCCAGCATTTT. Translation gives CASSRSTGGGGQPQHF.

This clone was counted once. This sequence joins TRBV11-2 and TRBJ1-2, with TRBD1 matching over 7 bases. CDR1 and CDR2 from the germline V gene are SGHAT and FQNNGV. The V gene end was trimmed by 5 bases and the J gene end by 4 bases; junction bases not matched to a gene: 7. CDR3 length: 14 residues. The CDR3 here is CASSPTGTAYGYTF. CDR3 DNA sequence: TGTGCCAGCAGCCCCACCGGGACAGCCTATGGCTACACCTTC.

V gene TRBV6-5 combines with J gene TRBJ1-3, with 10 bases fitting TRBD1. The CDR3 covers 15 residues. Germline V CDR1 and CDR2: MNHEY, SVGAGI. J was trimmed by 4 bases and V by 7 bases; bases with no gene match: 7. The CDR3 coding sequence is TGTGCCAGCACCTCCGGGACAGGGGCCGGAAACACCATATATTTT. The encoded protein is CASTSGTGAGNTIYF.

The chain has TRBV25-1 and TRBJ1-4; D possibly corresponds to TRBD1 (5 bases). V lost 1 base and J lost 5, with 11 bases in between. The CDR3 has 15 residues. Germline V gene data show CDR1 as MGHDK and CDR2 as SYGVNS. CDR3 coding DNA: TGTGCCAGCAGTGAATCCGGGGCGGGGAATGAAAAACTGTTTTTT. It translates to CASSESGAGNEKLFF.

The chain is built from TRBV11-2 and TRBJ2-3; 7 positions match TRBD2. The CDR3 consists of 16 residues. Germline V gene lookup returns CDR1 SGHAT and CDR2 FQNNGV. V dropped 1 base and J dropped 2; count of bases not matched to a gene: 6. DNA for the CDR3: TGTGCCAGCAGCTTAGGGGGAGCGGGGTACACAGATACGCAGTATTTT. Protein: CASSLGGAGYTDTQYF.

CDR3 sequence: CASSVGQSNQPQHF. The CDR3 DNA is TGTGCCAGCAGCGTTGGACAGAGCAATCAGCCCCAGCATTTT. The rearrangement uses TRBV9 and TRBJ1-5, with D perhaps TRBD1 (6 bases). V lost 2 bases and J lost 1, with 7 bases in between. In germline, CDR1 is SGDLS, CDR2 YYNGEE. CDR3 length: 14 amino acids.

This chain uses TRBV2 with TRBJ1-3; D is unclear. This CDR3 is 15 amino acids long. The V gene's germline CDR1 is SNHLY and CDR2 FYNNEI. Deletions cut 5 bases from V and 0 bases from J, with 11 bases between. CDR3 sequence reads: CASSSEQVSGNTIYF. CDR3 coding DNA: TGTGCCAGCAGTTCAGAGCAGGTCTCTGGAAACACCATATATTTT.

The CDR3 DNA sequence: TGTGCCAGCAGCGCGGGACAGGGGAGGAATGAGCAGTTCTTC. Translating it yields CASSAGQGRNEQFF. The rearrangement joins TRBV7-9 to TRBJ2-1; 10 nucleotides line up with TRBD1. There are 14 residues in the CDR3. The ends lost 5 bases at V and 7 bases at J; junction bases unmatched: 5. Germline CDR1 and CDR2: SEHNR and FQNEAQ (reference sequence).

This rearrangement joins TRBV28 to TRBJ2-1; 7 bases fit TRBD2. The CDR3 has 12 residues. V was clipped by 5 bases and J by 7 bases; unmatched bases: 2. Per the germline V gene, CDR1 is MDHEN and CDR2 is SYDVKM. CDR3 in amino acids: CASSPLANEQFF. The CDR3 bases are TGTGCCAGCAGTCCACTAGCGAATGAGCAGTTCTTC.

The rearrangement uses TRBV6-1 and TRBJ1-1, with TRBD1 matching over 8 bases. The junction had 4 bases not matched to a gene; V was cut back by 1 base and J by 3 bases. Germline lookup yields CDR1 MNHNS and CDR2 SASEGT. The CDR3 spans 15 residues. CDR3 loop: CASSEVRGQDTEAFF. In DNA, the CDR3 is TGTGCCAGCAGTGAAGTCAGGGGGCAAGACACTGAAGCTTTCTTT.